The 16 T cell receptor beta chains listed next were all sequenced from one sample in a study of blood T cell repertoires in COVID-19. Sequencing was performed with immunoSEQ multiplex PCR; in TCRdb, only in-frame clones are kept and a portion is missing. This table has 140,000 or so clones, approximately 86% appearing once. The sample taken for sequencing was peripheral blood. The receptors were sampled from a human donor in a cohort sampled during active COVID-19.

The J gene is TRBJ2-3, the V gene TRBV27; 11 nucleotides line up with TRBD2. The junction had 4 bases not matched to a gene; V was cut back by 6 bases and J by 2 bases. Germline values: CDR1 MNHEY, CDR2 SMNVEV (reference sequence). This CDR3 region has 15 residues. The CDR3: CASRTSGSVTDTQYF. In DNA, the CDR3 is TGTGCCAGCAGAACTAGCGGGAGCGTCACAGATACGCAGTATTTT.

The chain links TRBV7-6 to TRBJ2-5, with D uncertain. V dropped 5 bases and J dropped 5 bases, with 21 bases sitting between them. Germline lookup yields CDR1 SGHVS and CDR2 FNYEAQ. The CDR3 covers 16 residues. The CDR3 DNA reads as TGTGCCAGCAGCCCCCATGGCTGGAGACCTGGGGAGACCCAGTACTTC. Translating gives CASSPHGWRPGETQYF. The full variable domain, in which reference TRBV7-6 and TRBJ2-5 provide the parts outside the CDR3, is GAGVSQSPRYKVTKRGQDVALRCDPISGHVSLYWYRQALGQGPEFLTYFNYEAQQDKSGLPNDRFSAERPEGSISTLTIQRTEQRDSAMYRCASSPHGWRPGETQYFGPGTRLLVL.

This chain connects TRBV28 to TRBJ2-7; 14 bases match TRBD2. Germline CDR1 MDHEN, CDR2 SYDVKM. This CDR3 is built from 15 residues. The ends lost 4 bases at V and 6 bases at J; junction bases unmatched: 5. The DNA of the CDR3 is TGTGCCAGCAGTTCCGGGACTAGCGGGAGCTTCGAGCAGTACTTC. It specifies CASSSGTSGSFEQYF. The entire variable domain, with the rest obtained from reference TRBV28 and TRBJ2-7, is as follows: DVKVTQSSRYLVKRTGEKVFLECVQDMDHENMFWYRQDPGLGLRLIYFSYDVKMKEKGDIPEGYSVSREKKERFSLILESASTNQTSMYLCASSSGTSGSFEQYFGPGTRLTVT.

In its sample, this clone was seen a few times. The rearrangement uses TRBV6-1 and TRBJ2-1, with 13 positions matching TRBD2. The CDR3 has 15 residues. Unmatched junction bases numbered 6, after V lost 5 bases and J lost 8 bases. In germline, CDR1 is MNHNS, CDR2 SASEGT. The chain's CDR3 is CASSPRTSGRHEQFF. In DNA, the CDR3 is TGTGCCAGCAGTCCGAGGACTAGCGGGAGACATGAGCAGTTCTTC.

This rearrangement joins TRBV28 to TRBJ2-7; 7 nucleotides match TRBD2. The CDR3 length is 16 residues. J lost 3 bases, V lost 6 bases, and 14 bases had no gene match. Germline V gene lookup returns CDR1 MDHEN and CDR2 SYDVKM. The CDR3 region is CASRGGRASEHYEQYF. The DNA for the CDR3 is TGTGCCAGCAGGGGGGGGAGAGCTAGCGAGCACTACGAGCAGTACTTC.

This clone has more than one count but fewer than ten. The chain uses TRBV4-1 and TRBJ1-3, with no clear D. CDR3 length equals 16 residues. Trimming left V 0 bases short and J 2 bases short, with 11 bases between. The germline gives CDR1 MGHRA, CDR2 YSYEKL. CDR3 loop: CASSQDGRAAGNTIYF. The CDR3 DNA reads TGCGCCAGCAGCCAAGATGGGCGAGCCGCTGGAAACACCATATATTTT.

The CDR3 DNA reads as TGCGCCAGCAGCTTGTTAGCGGGCTACCAAGAGACCCAGTACTTC. This codes for CASSLLAGYQETQYF. The chain uses TRBV5-1 and TRBJ2-5; 7 bases map to TRBD2. The CDR3 consists of 15 residues. Trimming at V came to 1 base and at J to 0 bases, leaving 3 bases not matched to a gene. CDR1 and CDR2 from the germline V gene are SGHRS and YFSETQ.

The chain has TRBV6-6 and TRBJ1-2; 9 positions match TRBD1. The V and J ends lost 6 bases and 5 bases, in that order; junction bases with no gene match: 10. CDR1 MNHNY and CDR2 SVGAGI come from the germline V gene (reference sequence). The CDR3 consists of 15 residues. The CDR3 DNA sequence: TGTGCCAGCAGCGGTAACAGGGGGCAGTTATATGGCTACACCTTC. Its translation is CASSGNRGQLYGYTF.

The chain joins TRBV5-4 to TRBJ1-2, with D perhaps matching TRBD1 (6 bases). CDR1 and CDR2 from the germline V gene are SGHNT and YYREEE (reference sequence). This CDR3 spans 15 amino acids. V gave up 3 bases and J gave up 4 bases, with 16 bases separating them. The CDR3 region is CASSSGGGRVYGYTF. The CDR3 region has the DNA TGTGCCAGCAGCTCCGGGGGGGGGCGAGTCTATGGCTACACCTTC. Using reference TRBV5-4 and TRBJ1-2 for the parts outside the CDR3, the full variable domain is ETGVTQSPTHLIKTRGQQVTLRCSSQSGHNTVSWYQQALGQGPQFIFQYYREEENGRGNFPPRFSGLQFPNYSSELNVNALELDDSALYLCASSSGGGRVYGYTFGSGTRLTVV.

The rearrangement links TRBV5-1 to TRBJ2-6; 9 positions match TRBD1. With V trimmed by 3 bases and J by 1 base, 8 bases remained unmatched. The CDR3 extends over 18 amino acids. Germline V gene data show CDR1 as SGHRS and CDR2 as YFSETQ. CDR3 protein: CASSSTGGSDSGANVLTF. For the CDR3, the DNA is TGCGCCAGCAGCTCGACAGGGGGTTCCGATTCTGGGGCCAACGTCCTGACTTTC. Full variable domain (rest looked up from reference TRBV5-1 and TRBJ2-6): KAGVTQTPRYLIKTRGQQVTLSCSPISGHRSVSWYQQTPGQGLQFLFEYFSETQRNKGNFPGRFSGRQFSNSRSEMNVSTLELGDSALYLCASSSTGGSDSGANVLTFGAGSRLTVL.

V and J are TRBV28 and TRBJ2-4; D possibly corresponds to TRBD1 (6 bases). The CDR3 is 15 amino acids. V lost 3 bases to trimming and J lost 2 bases, with 11 bases between them. Germline lookup yields CDR1 MDHEN and CDR2 SYDVKM. The CDR3 DNA is TGTGCCAGCAGTTTGACAGGTACCACCAAAAACATTCAGTACTTC. Protein: CASSLTGTTKNIQYF.

The chain recombines TRBV28 with TRBJ1-3, with D perhaps matching TRBD1 (5 bases). Trimming cost V 2 bases and J 1 base, with 6 bases left between them. This CDR3 has 14 residues. Per germline, CDR1 MDHEN and CDR2 SYDVKM. The CDR3: CASSLRQSGNTIYF. The CDR3 DNA follows: TGTGCCAGCAGTTTAAGACAGTCTGGAAACACCATATATTTT.

The chain has TRBV5-1 and TRBJ2-2; D may be TRBD1 (6 bases). Trimming took 3 bases from V and 0 from J, leaving 12 bases between them. The CDR3 totals 16 residues. Germline lookup yields CDR1 SGHRS and CDR2 YFSETQ. The CDR3 here is CASSSSGTSNTGELFF. In DNA, the CDR3 is TGCGCCAGCAGCTCCTCCGGGACATCGAACACCGGGGAGCTGTTTTTT.

The J gene is TRBJ1-4, the V gene TRBV7-9; D gene uncertain. The CDR3 contains 13 residues. V lost 4 bases to trimming and J lost 8 bases, with 11 bases between them. CDR1 is SEHNR, CDR2 FQNEAQ, per germline (reference sequence). CDR3 residues: CASSSLLREKLFF. Here the CDR3 DNA reads TGTGCCAGCAGCTCCCTCCTGCGGGAAAAACTGTTTTTT. Supplemented by reference TRBV7-9 and TRBJ1-4, the full variable domain reads DTGVSQNPRHKITKRGQNVTFRCDPISEHNRLYWYRQTLGQGPEFLTYFQNEAQLEKSRLLSDRFSAERPKGSFSTLEIQRTEQGDSAMYLCASSSLLREKLFFGSGTQLSVL.

This chain joins TRBV5-8 and TRBJ1-1; D might be TRBD1 (5 bases). The germline CDR1 and CDR2 sequences are SGHTS and YDEGEE. The CDR3 loop spans 16 amino acids. V was clipped by 4 bases and J by 1 base, with 17 bases between them. The CDR3 sequence: CASSKGPSLRNTEAFF. As DNA, the CDR3 is TGTGCCAGCAGCAAGGGGCCCTCCCTTAGGAACACTGAAGCTTTCTTT.

CDR3 region: CATSISRGTDTQYF. In DNA form, the CDR3 reads TGTGCCACCAGCATTTCCAGGGGCACAGATACGCAGTATTTT. This chain joins TRBV15 and TRBJ2-3, with D perhaps matching TRBD1 (5 bases). Between the trimmed V and J ends, which lost 4 bases and 1 base, there was a span of 9 bases. The germline gives CDR1 LNHNV, CDR2 YYDKDF (reference sequence). The CDR3 length is 14 residues.